The clone carrying this TCR beta chain was observed many times. Antigen specificity is unknown. TCRdb passed the 5' RACE reads through MiXCR, listing each CDR3 protein once. Here the sample spans about 35,000 distinct CDR3 sequences, about 5.3% being singletons. This sample was taken from a study of early T cells in non-severe SARS-CoV-2 infection. Study results and limitations: Private and CD4 specificities were missed by VDJdb matching, which favored anti-spike CD8 responses.

There are 13 residues in the CDR3. V trimming: 3 bases; J trimming: 6 bases; junction bases outside the gene matches: 5. CDR1 is DFQATT and CDR2 is SNEGSKA in the germline V gene (reference sequence). The rearrangement uses TRBV20-1 and TRBJ2-1, with 7 nucleotides matching TRBD1. This specimen was whole blood, taken at baseline. This receptor was obtained from an adult who was a healthcare worker with PCR-confirmed SARS-CoV-2 infection or an uninfected control (not recorded which). As DNA, the CDR3 is TGCAGTGCTAGGGTGGACAGGCGCAATGAGCAGTTCTTC. Its protein product is CSARVDRRNEQFF.